Below, 10 T cell receptor beta chains from the same sample are listed, as sequenced in a study of Graves' ophthalmopathy and Graves' hyperthyroidism. CDR3 regions of TCR beta were amplified from RNA transcripts. First-round RT-PCR relied on HTBI primers, and a second-round multiplex PCR came next. TCRdb ran MiXCR on the multiplex PCR reads and lists one entry per CDR3 protein. The table lists 900,000 to 1,200,000 distinct CDR3 sequences, less than 45% of them singletons. The specimen was peripheral blood or thyroid tissue (not recorded which). These receptors all stem from an adult man with Graves' hyperthyroidism.

This rearrangement joins TRBV7-9 to TRBJ2-5; 9 nucleotides align to TRBD1. Germline loops: CDR1 SEHNR, CDR2 FQNEAQ (reference sequence). The V segment lost 6 bases and the J segment 3 bases; nucleotides outside the gene matches: 8. The CDR3 runs to 15 residues. The CDR3 region is CASRSGTGTEETQYF. Here the CDR3 DNA reads TGTGCCAGCAGGTCTGGGACAGGGACGGAAGAGACCCAGTACTTC.

The chain links TRBV24-1 to TRBJ1-1; D unresolved. Germline CDR1 reads KGHDR; CDR2 reads SFDVKD. With 4 bases removed from V and 2 bases from J, the gap between germline ends came to 16 bases. The CDR3 contains 16 residues. CDR3 region: CATSEVAGGDNTEAFF. The DNA for the CDR3 is TGTGCCACCAGTGAAGTAGCGGGAGGAGATAACACTGAAGCTTTCTTT.

Concerning this clonotype: Being one base from a much bigger clone, this may be a read error. Because it lacks the conserved phenylalanine or tryptophan at the end, this CDR3 is likely a read error. The chain carries TRBV20-1 and TRBJ1-5; D possibly corresponds to TRBD1 (6 bases). Germline V gene data show CDR1 as DFQATT and CDR2 as SNEGSKA (reference sequence). The length of the CDR3 is 14 residues. Trimming left V 4 bases short and J 5 bases short, with 15 bases between. CDR3 residues: CSATKGQPYQPQHL. The CDR3 DNA sequence: TGCAGTGCTACAAAAGGACAGCCTTATCAGCCCCAGCATCTT.

A word on this clonotype: This may be a read error, as it is one base from a much larger clone. The CDR3 sequence: CAISYSGLSYEQYF. The CDR3 DNA is TGTGCCATCAGTTACTCGGGTCTTAGCTACGAGCAGTACTTC. This sequence joins TRBV10-3 and TRBJ2-7, with D unresolved. With 5 bases removed from V and 3 bases from J, the gap between germline ends came to 14 bases. Germline-derived CDR1 and CDR2 are ENHRY and SYGVKD. This CDR3 contains 14 residues.

Of note for this clonotype: It is unclear where the CDR3 begins or ends on the DNA, so no DNA is shown, and the CDR3 is as TCRdb lists it. The chain uses TRBV10-3 and TRBJ1-6; TRBD1 is the table's D call, not checked against the DNA. The germline V gene encodes CDR1 ENHRY and CDR2 SYGVKD. The CDR3 totals 24 residues, both ends included. The CDR3 region is CAISEVPDGPYEQYFGPVNSPLHF.

The V and J genes are TRBV6-5 and TRBJ1-1; D not resolved. Trimming left V 5 bases short and J 4 bases short, with 14 bases between. The CDR3 extends over 14 amino acids. Looked up from germline, CDR1 is MNHEY and CDR2 is SVGAGI. The CDR3 loop reads CASSPDSTGTEAFF. As DNA, the CDR3 is TGTGCCAGCAGTCCGGATTCGACGGGCACTGAAGCTTTCTTT.

Many counts were recorded for this clonotype. The genes are TRBV20-1 and TRBJ1-2; D ambiguous. Germline V gene sequence: CDR1 DFQATT, CDR2 SNEGSKA (reference sequence). The CDR3 has 10 residues. The CDR3 sequence: CSPTEYGYTF. The DNA of the CDR3 is TGCAGCCCGACGGAATATGGCTACACCTTC.

This clonotype was seen ten or more times. The rearrangement joins TRBV10-3 to TRBJ2-5; D gene unclear. The CDR3 is 13 residues long. From germline, CDR1 is ENHRY and CDR2 SYGVKD. Trimming pared 1 base from V and 2 bases from J, leaving 5 bases between. The CDR3 nucleotides are TGTGCCATCAGTGAGTTAGGGCAAGAGACCCAGTACTTC. Its protein is CAISELGQETQYF.

This clonotype has more than one count but fewer than ten. The chain uses TRBV20-1 and TRBJ1-4; D call uncertain. Trimming pared 0 bases from V and 7 bases from J, leaving 15 bases between. Germline lookup yields CDR1 DFQATT and CDR2 SNEGSKA (reference sequence). The CDR3 loop spans 15 amino acids. CDR3 coding DNA: TGCAGTGCTAGAGATCTTGAGGGATCGGGTGAAAAACTGTTTTTT. Translated: CSARDLEGSGEKLFF.

Concerning this clonotype: A much larger clone sits a single nucleotide away, making a read error possible. The rearrangement uses TRBV6-6 and TRBJ1-5; 8 nucleotides line up with TRBD1. The DNA end lines up better with TRBJ2-3; the J call may be wrong. This CDR3 is built from 17 residues. Germline CDR1 and CDR2: MNHNY and SVGAGI (reference sequence). The CDR3 spells CASRSPDRAVGNQPQYF. For the CDR3, the DNA is TGTGCCAGCCGATCACCGGACAGGGCGGTGGGCAATCAGCCCCAGTATTTT.